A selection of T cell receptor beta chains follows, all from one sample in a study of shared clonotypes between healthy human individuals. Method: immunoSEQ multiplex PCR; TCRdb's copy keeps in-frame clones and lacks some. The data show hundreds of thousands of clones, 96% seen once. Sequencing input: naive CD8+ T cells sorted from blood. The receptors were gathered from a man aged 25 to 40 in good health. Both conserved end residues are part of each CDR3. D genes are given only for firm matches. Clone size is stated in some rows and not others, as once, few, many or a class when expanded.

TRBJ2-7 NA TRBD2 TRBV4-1 TGCGCCAGCAGCCAAGTGGCGGGAGCGATATACGAGCAGTACTTC CASSQVAGAIYEQYF
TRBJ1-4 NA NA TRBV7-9 TGTGCCAGCAGCCCGATAGCGGGGTATGAAAAACTGTTTTTT CASSPIAGYEKLFF
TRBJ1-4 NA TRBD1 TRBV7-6 TGTGCCAGCAGCTTATCAGGGGGGATTGAAAAACTGTTTTTT CASSLSGGIEKLFF
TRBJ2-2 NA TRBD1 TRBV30 TGTGCCGTGGACAGGGCGAACACCGGGGAGCTGTTTTTT CAVDRANTGELFF
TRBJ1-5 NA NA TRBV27 TGTGCCAGCAGTTTATTCGGGGCTAGGGGGAGCAATCAGCCCCAGCATTTT CASSLFGARGSNQPQHF
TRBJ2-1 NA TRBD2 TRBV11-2 TGTGCCAGCAGCCCAAGCGGGAGCTCCTACAATGAGCAGTTCTTC CASSPSGSSYNEQFF
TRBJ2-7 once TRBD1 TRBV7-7 TGTGCCAGCAGCCGGGGGACAGGGGGCTACGAGCAGTACTTC CASSRGTGGYEQYF
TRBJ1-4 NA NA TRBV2 TGTGCCAGCAGTGAAGAACCTCGAGGTTTCAATGAAAAACTGTTTTTT CASSEEPRGFNEKLFF
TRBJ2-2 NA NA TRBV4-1 TGCGCCAGCAGATCCTATTTGAACACCGGGGAGCTGTTTTTT CASRSYLNTGELFF
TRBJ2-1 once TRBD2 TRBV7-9 TGTGCCAGCAGCCCCCGCCCCGGACTAGCGGCGTACAATGAGCAGTTCTTC CASSPRPGLAAYNEQFF
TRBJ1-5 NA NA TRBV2 TGTGCCAACAGTGAGGAGTATAGCAATCAGCCCCAGCATTTT CANSEEYSNQPQHF
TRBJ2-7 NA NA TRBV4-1 TGCGCCAGCAGCCAAGATCGGACCGAGCAGTACTTC CASSQDRTEQYF
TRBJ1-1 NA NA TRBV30 TGTGCCTGGGACCATGGGGGCGAGATCACTGAAGCTTTCTTT CAWDHGGEITEAFF
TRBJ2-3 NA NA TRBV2 TGTGCCAGCAGCCCTCCCGCCCAGTATTTT CASSPPAQYF
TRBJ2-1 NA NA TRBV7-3 TGTGCCAGCAGCCCTTTCCCGAACCCCTACAATGAGCAGTTCTTC CASSPFPNPYNEQFF
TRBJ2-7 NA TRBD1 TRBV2 TGTGCCAGCACTGACAGGGTTCGCGAGCAGTACTTC CASTDRVREQYF
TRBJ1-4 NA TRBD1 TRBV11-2 TGTGCCAGCAGCAGACGGACAGGGGGCATTGAAAAACTGTTTTTT CASSRRTGGIEKLFF
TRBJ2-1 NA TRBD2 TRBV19 TGTGCCAGTAGTGAGTTAGCGGGGAGCAATGAGCAGTTCTTC CASSELAGSNEQFF
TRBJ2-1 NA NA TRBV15 TGTGCCACCAGCAGAGACCAGGGGGGCTACAATGAGCAGTTCTTC CATSRDQGGYNEQFF
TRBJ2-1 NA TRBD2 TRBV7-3 TGTGCCAGCAGCTTAATAGATAGCGGGAGGGCCTACAATGAGCAGTTCTTC CASSLIDSGRAYNEQFF
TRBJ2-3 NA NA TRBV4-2 TGTGCCAGCAGCCAAGAAAGTCGCGCAACTAGCACAGATACGCAGTATTTT CASSQESRATSTDTQYF
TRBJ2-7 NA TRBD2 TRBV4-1 TGCGCCAGCGGGAGCGGGGGTACCTACGAGCAGTACTTC CASGSGGTYEQYF
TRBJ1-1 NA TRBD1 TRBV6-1 TGTGCCGGGGGGGACAGGGGAAACACTGAAGCTTTCTTT CAGGDRGNTEAFF
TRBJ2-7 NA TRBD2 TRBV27 TGTGCCAGCCGCCCTAATAGCGGGACGCTTTACGAGCAGTACTTC CASRPNSGTLYEQYF
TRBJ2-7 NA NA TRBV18 TGTGCCAGCTCACCGTACGACTTCCCGAACACCTACGAGCAGTACTTC CASSPYDFPNTYEQYF
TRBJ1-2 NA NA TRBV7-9 TGTGCCAGCAGAGGTGGGGACTATGGCTACACCTTC CASRGGDYGYTF
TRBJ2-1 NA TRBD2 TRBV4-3 TGCGCCAGCAGCCAATTGACTAGCGGGAGCTCCTACAATGAGCAGTTCTTC CASSQLTSGSSYNEQFF
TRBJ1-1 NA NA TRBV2 TGTGCCAGCGGGGGGTTTAAGAACACTGAAGCTTTCTTT CASGGFKNTEAFF
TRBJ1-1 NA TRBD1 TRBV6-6 TGTGCCAGCACCCCGGGACAGGGGGTACTCGCTTTCTTT CASTPGQGVLAFF
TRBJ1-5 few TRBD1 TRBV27 TGTGCCAGCAGTTTAGGGACAGGGGGCAATCAGCCCCAGCATTTT CASSLGTGGNQPQHF
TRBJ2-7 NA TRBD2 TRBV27 TGTGCCAGCAGTCCGGGAGGGTACGAGCAGTACTTC CASSPGGYEQYF
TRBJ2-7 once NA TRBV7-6 TGTGCCAGCAGCGCGTCGAAACCCCCCCATAGCGGATCCTACGAGCAGTACTTC CASSASKPPHSGSYEQYF
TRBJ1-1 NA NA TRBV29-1 TGCAGCGTTGAAGACCTACTAAAGAACACTGAAGCTTTCTTT CSVEDLLKNTEAFF
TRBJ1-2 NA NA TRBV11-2 TGTGCCAGCAGGCCGGACAGCATCTATGGCTACACCTTC CASRPDSIYGYTF
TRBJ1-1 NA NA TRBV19 TGTGCCAGTAGTATCGGGGGCGGTAACACTGAAGCTTTCTTT CASSIGGGNTEAFF
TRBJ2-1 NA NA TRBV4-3 TGCGCCAGCAGCCAAGGTCTCCGGGATGAGCAGTTCTTC CASSQGLRDEQFF
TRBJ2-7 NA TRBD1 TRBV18 TGTGCCAGCTCACCAATGGGGACAGGGACCTACGAGCAGTACTTC CASSPMGTGTYEQYF
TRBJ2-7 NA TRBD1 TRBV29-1 TGCAGCGTTGCGGAGGACAGGGGGTTGAACGAGCAGTACTTC CSVAEDRGLNEQYF
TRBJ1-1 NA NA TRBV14 TGTGCCAGCAGCCAAGAGGTCTCCACTGAAGCTTTCTTT CASSQEVSTEAFF
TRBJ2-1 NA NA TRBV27 TGTGCCACCAGTCCCGGGACTCTCAATGAGCAGTTCTTC CATSPGTLNEQFF
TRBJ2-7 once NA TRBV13 TGTGCCAGCAGCTTAGCTAAAGAGACCTACTACGAGCAGTACTTC CASSLAKETYYEQYF
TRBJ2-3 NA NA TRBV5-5 TGTGCCAGCAGCTTGGCTGATTGGGTTCGACAGAACACAGATACGCAGTATTTT CASSLADWVRQNTDTQYF
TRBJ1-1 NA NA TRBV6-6 TGTGCCAGCAGTTACTCGAGAGAGGTGAACACTGAAGCTTTCTTT CASSYSREVNTEAFF
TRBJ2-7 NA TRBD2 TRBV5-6 TGTGCCAGCAGCCTCGGGGGGACTAGTAACTACGAGCAGTACTTC CASSLGGTSNYEQYF
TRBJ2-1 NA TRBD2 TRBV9 TGTGCCAGCAGCGTAGACGCAACTCCGGGACTAGCGGGAGACCATGAGCAGTTCTTC CASSVDATPGLAGDHEQFF